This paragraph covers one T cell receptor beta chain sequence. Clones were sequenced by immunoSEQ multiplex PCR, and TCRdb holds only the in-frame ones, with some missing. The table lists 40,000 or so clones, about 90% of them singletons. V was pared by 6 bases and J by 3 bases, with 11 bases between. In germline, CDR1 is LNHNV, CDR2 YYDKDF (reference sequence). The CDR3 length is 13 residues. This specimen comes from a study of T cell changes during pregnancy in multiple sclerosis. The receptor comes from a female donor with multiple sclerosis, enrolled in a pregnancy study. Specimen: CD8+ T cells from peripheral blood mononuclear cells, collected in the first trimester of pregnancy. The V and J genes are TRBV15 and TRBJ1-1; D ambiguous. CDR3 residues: CATSGEAHTEAFF. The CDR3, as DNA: TGTGCCACCAGTGGAGAAGCTCACACTGAAGCTTTCTTT.